Listed below are T cell receptor beta chains from one sample, sequenced in a study of T cell repertoires in cytomegalovirus infection. TCRdb recomputed calls from the reads with MiXCR, one row per CDR3 protein. Among around 630,000 distinct CDR3 sequences listed, less than 25% were seen once. Sequencing was carried out using CD8+ T cells from PBMCs. The receptors were gathered from a human donor in good health (CMV status not recorded). Some clones in this sample may be carry-over from other donors' samples. Both conserved end residues are part of each CDR3. D genes are given only for firm matches. Size is stated for part of the rows, as once, few or many counts, or as a class when the clone is expanded.

TGTGCCAGCAGTTTGCGAGACATCGAGAACACTGAAGCTTTCTTT | CASSLRDIENTEAFF | TRBJ1-1 | - | TRBV28 | few
TGTGCCAGCAGCACGGGACTAGGAGCCTACGAGCAGTACTTC | CASSTGLGAYEQYF | TRBJ2-7 | TRBD2 | TRBV6-5 | few
TGTGCCAGCAGTTACGGGGATCGCTACACAGATACGCAGTATTTT | CASSYGDRYTDTQYF | TRBJ2-3 | - | TRBV6-2/TRBV6-3 | -
TGCAGCGTTGAAGATCCTAGCGGGGTCTACAATGAGCAGTTCTTC | CSVEDPSGVYNEQFF | TRBJ2-1 | TRBD2 | TRBV29-1 | -
TGTGCCAGCAAAGCTGACGGTGAAGATACGCAGTATTTT | CASKADGEDTQYF | TRBJ2-3 | - | TRBV12-3/TRBV12-4 | many
TGTGCCAGCAGCTTACCATCAGCGCTCGACTATGGCTACACCTTC | CASSLPSALDYGYTF | TRBJ1-2 | - | TRBV7-9 | few
TGTGCCAGCAGGCCGGACAGGGCGGGCCAAGAGACCCAGTACTTC | CASRPDRAGQETQYF | TRBJ2-5 | TRBD1 | TRBV6-6 | -
TGTGCCAGTAGTGTGACAGAATTTAAAGAGACCCAGTACTTC | CASSVTEFKETQYF | TRBJ2-5 | - | TRBV19 | -
TGTGCCAGCAGTAGTGTCGGGACAGGGGAGCACGATGAGCAGTTCTTC | CASSSVGTGEHDEQFF | TRBJ2-1 | TRBD1 | TRBV6-1 | once
TGTGCCAGCAGTTCAAGGACTAGCTCCAAAGAGACCCAGTACTTC | CASSSRTSSKETQYF | TRBJ2-5 | TRBD2 | TRBV7-6 | -
TGTGCCAGCAGCTTAGACGGGGCCCGTCCCTACGAGCAGTACTTC | CASSLDGARPYEQYF | TRBJ2-7 | - | TRBV7-6 | many
TGTGCCAACAGTTTTTTCCACTTT | CANSFFHF | TRBJ1-6 | - | TRBV12-3/TRBV12-4 | -
TGTGCCACCAGCAGAGGCTTAAGTTCGAATGAGCAGTTCTTC | CATSRGLSSNEQFF | TRBJ2-1 | - | TRBV15 | -
TGCAGCGTTGCCCCCCTTGGGACAACAACCTACGAGCAGTACTTC | CSVAPLGTTTYEQYF | TRBJ2-7 | - | TRBV29-1 | -
TGTGCCAGCACCGGGCTAGCGGGGGAAGCCGAGCAGTACTTC | CASTGLAGEAEQYF | TRBJ2-7 | TRBD2 | TRBV2 | -
TGTGCCAGCAGTTTGATGCCCGGGGAGCTGTTTTTT | CASSLMPGELFF | TRBJ2-2 | - | TRBV27 | few
TGTGCCAGCAGTGAAAACAAGGCGAATGGCTACACCTTC | CASSENKANGYTF | TRBJ1-2 | - | TRBV6-1 | -
TGCGCCAGCGCCCGGGCGGTCCAAGAGACCCAGTACTTC | CASARAVQETQYF | TRBJ2-5 | - | TRBV10-1 | -
TGTGCTAGTGGACCCCCCCACGAGCAGTACTTC | CASGPPHEQYF | TRBJ2-7 | - | TRBV12-5 | -
TGTGCCAGCTACGGGGAGCTACCTGAAGCTTTCTTT | CASYGELPEAFF | TRBJ1-1 | - | TRBV2 | -
TGCAGCGTTGAAGGGGCACTCAGAAGGGGCTACACCTTC | CSVEGALRRGYTF | TRBJ1-2 | - | TRBV29-1 | -
TGTGCCAGCAGCACGGGGTCAGCTACGTACTTC | CASSTGSATYF | TRBJ2-5 | - | TRBV13 | once
TGTGCCAGCAGCTTAGCGCTGGCAGATACGCAGTATTTT | CASSLALADTQYF | TRBJ2-3 | - | TRBV7-7 | many
TGTGCCAGCAGCTTAGAAACTAGGGATCAGCCCCAGCATTTT | CASSLETRDQPQHF | TRBJ1-5 | - | TRBV7-9 | many
TGTGCCAGCAGCTTATCGGGGGCGGAGGGCTACACCTTC | CASSLSGAEGYTF | TRBJ1-2 | - | TRBV7-6 | -
TGTGCCAGCAGCGTAGACAGGGGGCGATCCGGGGAGCTGTTTTTT | CASSVDRGRSGELFF | TRBJ2-2 | TRBD1 | TRBV9 | few
TGTGCCGGCAGCTCGACAGGGGCGAGCACCGGGGAGCTGTTTTTT | CAGSSTGASTGELFF | TRBJ2-2 | TRBD1 | TRBV7-4 | -
TGTGCCAGCAGCACTAGCACAGATACGCAGTATTTT | CASSTSTDTQYF | TRBJ2-3 | - | TRBV7-2 | many
TGTGCCAGCAGCTTAGACGCTAACTATGGCTACACCTTC | CASSLDANYGYTF | TRBJ1-2 | - | TRBV7-2 | many
TGTGCCAGCAGCTCTGTCCAGGGGAACACCGGGGAGCTGTTTTTT | CASSSVQGNTGELFF | TRBJ2-2 | - | TRBV7-3 | -
TGTGCCAGCAGTTTTGGCGGCAGACCCTCCTACAATGAGCAGTTCTTC | CASSFGGRPSYNEQFF | TRBJ2-1 | - | TRBV12-3/TRBV12-4 | many